Below, 22 T cell receptor beta chains from the same sample are listed, as sequenced in a study of cytotoxic CD8 clonotypes in ibrutinib-treated CLL. TCRdb's table, derived via immunoSEQ multiplex PCR, lists solely in-frame clones and lacks some. The sample has approximately 90,000 clones, approximately 77% seen once. The sample in question was PBMCs, obtained after 24 months of ibrutinib treatment. These receptors were obtained from a human donor with chronic lymphocytic leukemia.

This clone was counted between two and nine times. V usage is TRBV6-1 and J usage is TRBJ2-5; 9 bases are a match to TRBD2. V dropped 4 bases and J dropped 5; count of bases not matched to a gene: 8. Germline V gene data show CDR1 as MNHNS and CDR2 as SASEGT. The CDR3 contains 15 residues. CDR3 nucleotides: TGTGCCAGCAGTGGGGCGGGGGGGCAGTGGGAGACCCAGTACTTC. Translated: CASSGAGGQWETQYF.

This clone was picked up a small number of times. This rearrangement joins TRBV7-2 to TRBJ1-4; D is unclear. V shed 1 base and J shed 7 bases, with 4 bases lying between them. The CDR3 length is 12 residues. Per the germline V gene, CDR1 is SGHTA and CDR2 is FQGNSA. The CDR3 bases are TGTGCCAGCAGCTTAGTGCGTGAAAAACTGTTTTTT. Its translation: CASSLVREKLFF. Looking up the rest from reference TRBV7-2 and TRBJ1-4 gives the full variable domain: GAGVSQSPSNKVTEKGKDVELRCDPISGHTALYWYRQSLGQGLEFLIYFQGNSAPDKSGLPSDRFSAERTGGSVSTLTIQRTQQEDSAVYLCASSLVREKLFFGSGTQLSVL.

V and J are TRBV19 and TRBJ2-1, with D perhaps matching TRBD1 or TRBD2 (6 bases each). The CDR3 spans 14 residues. V was cut by 6 bases and J by 10 bases, with 19 bases left in between. From germline, CDR1 is LNHDA and CDR2 SQIVND (reference sequence). CDR3 nucleotide sequence: TGTGCCAGTAGGAGTCGGGGGCAGGGCGGGGAGCAGTTCTTC. Amino acids: CASRSRGQGGEQFF.

The chain is built from TRBV29-1 and TRBJ2-7; maybe TRBD2 (5 bases). This CDR3 is built from 13 residues. V lost 4 bases, J lost 4 bases, and 14 bases lay in between. The germline V gene has CDR1 SQVTM and CDR2 ANQGSEA. The DNA of the CDR3 is TGCAGCGTTGCCTGGACCGGCGGGTACGAGCAGTACTTC. Protein sequence: CSVAWTGGYEQYF.

V is TRBV7-9 and J is TRBJ2-7, with D uncertain. The V gene lost 0 bases and the J gene lost 1 base, with 7 bases spanning the gap. Germline CDR1 reads SEHNR; CDR2 reads FQNEAQ (reference sequence). This CDR3 contains 14 residues. CDR3 in DNA: TGTGCCAGCAGCTTAGCCATATCGTCCTACGAGCAGTACTTC. As protein: CASSLAISSYEQYF.

The genes are TRBV6-6 and TRBJ2-5; TRBD1 is a possible D gene (5 bases). Trimming shortened V by 3 bases and J by 4 bases, and 15 bases separated the two germline ends. The CDR3 contains 15 residues. Germline values: CDR1 MNHNY, CDR2 SVGAGI (reference sequence). CDR3 sequence reads: CASSYWGAQGETQYF. CDR3 nucleotide sequence: TGTGCCAGCAGTTATTGGGGTGCGCAGGGAGAGACCCAGTACTTC.

This sequence joins TRBV2 and TRBJ2-7; 7 bases are a match to TRBD2. Germline CDR1 and CDR2: SNHLY and FYNNEI. V gave up 4 bases and J gave up 0 bases; unmatched junction bases: 6. The CDR3 runs 15 residues. CDR3 nucleotide sequence: TGTGCCAGCAGTGGTATAGGGAGGGACTCCTACGAGCAGTACTTC. It specifies CASSGIGRDSYEQYF.

The chain couples TRBV5-4 to TRBJ2-7, with D possibly matching TRBD2 (6 bases). Germline CDR1 is SGHNT and CDR2 is YYREEE (reference sequence). There are 14 residues in the CDR3. The V and J ends lost 0 bases and 3 bases respectively, with 10 bases between them. CDR3 nucleotides: TGTGCCAGCAGCTTGGCCAGGGAGGTCTACGAGCAGTACTTC. This translates into CASSLAREVYEQYF.

The chain recombines TRBV19 with TRBJ2-1; D might be TRBD1 (5 bases). This CDR3 has 16 residues. The V and J ends lost 5 bases and 0 bases respectively, with 14 bases between them. From germline, CDR1 is LNHDA and CDR2 SQIVND (reference sequence). The chain's CDR3 is CASSPRQKSSYNEQFF. As DNA, the CDR3 is TGTGCCAGTAGTCCAAGACAGAAGAGCTCCTACAATGAGCAGTTCTTC.

The chain carries TRBV14 and TRBJ2-1; 9 bases are shared with TRBD1. Unmatched junction bases numbered 11, after V lost 4 bases and J lost 7 bases. Germline loops: CDR1 SGHDN, CDR2 FVKESK. The CDR3 runs to 16 residues. The CDR3 reads CASSRVTGGSGNEQFF. CDR3 coding DNA: TGTGCCAGCAGCCGAGTCACAGGGGGCTCAGGGAATGAGCAGTTCTTC. Together with reference TRBV14 and TRBJ2-1, the CDR3 gives the full variable domain: EAGVTQFPSHSVIEKGQTVTLRCDPISGHDNLYWYRRVMGKEIKFLLHFVKESKQDESGMPNNRFLAERTGGTYSTLKVQPAELEDSGVYFCASSRVTGGSGNEQFFGPGTRLTVL.

The V call is TRBV2, the J call TRBJ1-4; D not certain. Germline V gene sequence: CDR1 SNHLY, CDR2 FYNNEI. This CDR3 contains 15 residues. V gave up 7 bases and J gave up 3 bases, with 15 bases separating them. The DNA of the CDR3 is TGTGCCAGCAACCTCTTTAGGGCGGCTAATGAAAAACTGTTTTTT. It translates to CASNLFRAANEKLFF.

The chain recombines TRBV19 with TRBJ1-3, with a possible D match to TRBD1 (6 bases). Trimming left V 5 bases short and J 0 bases short, with 14 bases between. The germline V gene encodes CDR1 LNHDA and CDR2 SQIVND (reference sequence). This CDR3 is 16 amino acids long. The CDR3 loop reads CASSPNDRPSGNTIYF. The CDR3 DNA sequence: TGTGCCAGTAGTCCAAACGACAGGCCCTCTGGAAACACCATATATTTT.

Remarks on this clone: It differs at one base from a far larger clone, so likely a read error. The chain combines TRBV7-7 with TRBJ2-1, with 8 bases identical to TRBD1. This CDR3 region has 14 residues. CDR1 is SSHAT, CDR2 FNYEAQ, per germline (reference sequence). CDR3 bases: TGTGCTAGCACCGACAGGGGCTCCTACAATGAGCAGTTCTTC. Amino acids: CASTDRGSYNEQFF. The whole variable domain, filled in from reference TRBV7-7 and TRBJ2-1, reads GAGVSQSPRYKVTKRGQDVTLRCDPISSHATLYWYQQALGQGPEFLTYFNYEAQPDKSGLPSDRFSAERPEGSISTLTIQRTEQRDSAMYRCASTDRGSYNEQFFGPGTRLTVL.

The gene calls are TRBV11-2 and TRBJ2-7; 9 bases are a match to TRBD1. This CDR3 is 17 amino acids long. Unmatched junction bases numbered 8, after V lost 0 bases and J lost 2 bases. From germline, CDR1 is SGHAT and CDR2 FQNNGV. CDR3 sequence: CASSLDFRQGVTYEQYF. Written as DNA, the CDR3 is TGTGCCAGCAGCTTAGACTTCAGACAGGGGGTAACCTACGAGCAGTACTTC.

This clone has more than one count but fewer than ten. CDR3 in amino acids: CASSLEGTGNEKLFF. The DNA for the CDR3 is TGCGCCAGCAGCTTGGAGGGGACAGGGAATGAAAAACTGTTTTTT. The rearrangement uses TRBV5-1 and TRBJ1-4; 9 bases line up with TRBD1. Germline assignment: CDR1 SGHRS and CDR2 YFSETQ. This CDR3 region has 15 residues. The trim removed 0 bases at V and 5 bases at J, leaving 2 bases unmatched.

The chain combines TRBV6-1 with TRBJ2-1; the match to TRBD2 covers 12 bases. The CDR3 consists of 15 residues. Germline trimming cut 6 bases from V and 6 bases from J; bases unmatched to any gene: 6. Germline lookup yields CDR1 MNHNS and CDR2 SASEGT. CDR3 residues: CASRPTSGSPNEQFF. The CDR3 DNA sequence: TGTGCCAGCAGGCCGACTAGCGGGAGCCCCAATGAGCAGTTCTTC.

This chain links TRBV28 with TRBJ2-7, with 7 bases lining up with TRBD1. The CDR3 has 15 amino acids. Losses at the gene ends were 5 bases for V and 0 bases for J; bases not matched to a gene: 7. CDR1 is MDHEN and CDR2 is SYDVKM in the germline V gene. The CDR3 DNA is TGTGCCAGCAGTCCTCCGACAGGGAGCTCCTACGAGCAGTACTTC. Translated, it gives CASSPPTGSSYEQYF.

This clone is a singleton in its sample. The CDR3 sequence is CASSRPDIRETEQYF. The CDR3, as DNA: TGTGCCAGCAGCCGTCCGGACATTCGTGAAACCGAGCAGTACTTC. The V gene is TRBV11-3, the J gene TRBJ2-7; D perhaps matches TRBD1 (5 bases). Germline CDR1 SGHNT, CDR2 YENEEA. This CDR3 contains 15 residues. V dropped 5 bases and J dropped 6 bases, with 20 bases sitting between them.

The J gene is TRBJ2-1, the V gene TRBV9; 8 bases match TRBD2. Germline V gene sequence: CDR1 SGDLS, CDR2 YYNGEE. The ends lost 2 bases at V and 4 bases at J; junction bases unmatched: 2. The CDR3 runs 14 residues. The CDR3 loop reads CASSVGLAYNEQFF. The CDR3 region has the DNA TGTGCCAGCAGCGTCGGACTAGCTTACAATGAGCAGTTCTTC.

This clone has more than one count but fewer than ten. One junction end does not reproduce the germline sequence, and a read error may be involved. The rearrangement links TRBV7-7 to TRBJ2-2; 11 bases agree with TRBD2. Germline V CDR1 and CDR2: SSHAT, FNYEAQ (reference sequence). The CDR3 sequence is 16 residues long. DNA for the CDR3: TGTGCTAGCAGCTCAGCGGGACTAGCGGAGGCAGTGGAGCTGTTTTTT. It yields the protein CASSSAGLAEAVELFF.

This chain uses TRBV29-1 with TRBJ1-2; 7 positions match TRBD1. The CDR3 length is 15 residues. Germline V gives CDR1 SQVTM, CDR2 ANQGSEA. The V segment lost 1 base and the J segment 0 bases; nucleotides outside the gene matches: 5. The chain's CDR3 is CSVEGQGRANYGYTF. In DNA form, the CDR3 reads TGCAGCGTTGAAGGACAGGGTAGAGCTAACTATGGCTACACCTTC.

This clone came up a few times. The chain is built from TRBV11-2 and TRBJ2-2; weak D call: TRBD1 (5 bases). V lost 5 bases to trimming and J lost 1 base, with 14 bases between them. The germline gives CDR1 SGHAT, CDR2 FQNNGV. The CDR3 has 16 amino acids. CDR3 region: CASSPRTRENTGELFF. CDR3 bases: TGTGCCAGCAGCCCCCGGACAAGGGAGAACACCGGGGAGCTGTTTTTT.